The entry below describes one TCR beta chain. This sample was taken from a study of blood T cell repertoires in COVID-19. Study at large: Specimens from acute and convalescent COVID-19 originated in the United States, Italy and Spain.

Generated by immunoSEQ multiplex PCR, the TCRdb table keeps only in-frame clones and is missing some. The sample includes roughly 250,000 clones, over 75% of them seen just once. Individuals aged about 18 to 89 years were recruited from around 22 US areas. Participant-reported clinical history was the basis for cohort assignment. For recovered donors of Cohort 3, there were two negative PCRs, clearance, or symptom resolution. This CDR3 spans 12 amino acids. Trimming stripped 5 bases from V and 4 bases from J, with 8 bases between. The germline V gene encodes CDR1 SGHVS and CDR2 FQNEAQ. The J gene is TRBJ1-2, the V gene TRBV7-8, with no clear D. Sequencing used PBMCs or T cells enriched from blood (not recorded which). The source is a young woman who had recovered from COVID-19. Here the CDR3 DNA reads TGTGCCAGCAGCCTCTCCCCCTATGGCTACACCTTC. It is translated as CASSLSPYGYTF.